Detailed here is one T cell receptor beta chain. Which antigen it targets is not known. The input lacks base qualities; no much larger clone sits a single base away. The record originates from a study of blood T cell repertoires in COVID-19 (dated by TCRdb to 2019 to 2021). Context from the whole study: Samples covering the acute and convalescent phases of COVID-19 were provided by collaborators in the United States, Italy and Spain. The prospective study material was composed of cDNA or gDNA derived from T cells, B-cell-depleted T cells, or PBMCs. Samples were obtained from the ongoing ImmuneRACE study (first 160 participants) and from 1,254 subjects provided by 6 global collaborators. Where available, HLA class I and class II types were taken from metadata supplied by the sample provider and were not determined by assay-based typing. Deeply sampled blood TCRbeta repertoires from subjects exposed to, actively infected with, or recovered from COVID-19 were included in the dataset. The repertoires were released in a freely available public database intended as a resource for research on the immune response to SARS-CoV-2. Sample metadata almost always included a de-identified subject ID, COVID-19 status, age in years and sex. What the work shows at the level of the full study, not this receptor alone: How much clinical and demographic metadata was included differed by source and by participant, and the metadata was provided uncurated.

The immunoSEQ Assay, a bias-controlled multiplex PCR, was used to amplify TCRbeta CDR3 regions from genomic DNA. In the original analysis: Within the assay, amplification of reference gene primers was used to estimate how many nucleated cells each sample contained. To quantify the absolute abundance of each unique TCRbeta CDR3 rearrangement, sequence reads were collapsed and filtered. For each sample, productive Simpson clonality was calculated by taking the square root of Simpson's diversity index across productive rearrangements. The source is immuneACCESS, and TCRdb retained only in-frame sequences with V and J called. Part of the clones is not carried over; for the studies checked, unresolved V genes explain less than half of this, and the remainder is unexplained. That table is the source of V, J and clone size, and D and trimming were worked out from the DNA. Present in this sample are roughly 190,000 clones, about four fifths of which were seen just once. Around 7.8% of the sample is in the top ten clones.

CDR1 and CDR2 are read off the germline V gene as SGHAT and FQNNGV. From the cysteine up to the phenylalanine, the CDR3 has a length of 15 residues. Just the 45-base CDR3 DNA is kept, in frame starting at base 1. Trimming takes 0 bases from V and 3 bases from J, and the germline ends sit 11 bases apart. In Seattle, one collaborating source enrolled patients while the infection was active and tracked those patients longitudinally over the course of disease. Collaborating institutions collected whole blood in K2EDTA tubes following their own protocols. Collaborator samples were shipped for TCRbeta analysis as frozen whole blood, isolated PBMCs, or DNA extracted from either sample type.

The TCR comes from a woman in her sixties or seventies with COVID-19, enrolled during active disease. The sample was peripheral blood. The sequence joins TRBV11-2 to TRBJ1-1; 5 matching bases give a weak D call of TRBD1. In nucleotides, the sequence is TGTGCCAGCAGCTTAGATCGGGGGGGGTACACTGAAGCTTTCTTT. Translated, this is CASSLDRGGYTEAFF. The reference TRBV11-2 and TRBJ1-1 proteins fill in what lies around the CDR3, so the full variable domain reads EAGVAQSPRYKIIEKRQSVAFWCNPISGHATLYWYQQILGQGPKLLIQFQNNGVVDDSQLPKDRFSAERLKGVDSTLKIQPAKLEDSAVYLCASSLDRGGYTEAFFGQGTRLTVV.